This entry describes one TCR beta chain. This entry is derived from a study of blood T cell repertoires in COVID-19. Study-wide background: Italy, Spain and the United States were the sources of the convalescent and acute COVID-19 samples. T cells, B-cell-depleted T cells, or PBMCs supplied cDNA or gDNA.

Germline CDR1 and CDR2: SEHNR and FQNEAQ (reference sequence). This CDR3 spans 14 amino acids. Trimming took off 1 base at V and 5 bases at J, with 11 bases between the two ends. Methods used by the authors: Reference gene primer amplification gave estimated nucleated cell counts. Only in-frame clones appear in the TCRdb table, and some are missing; sequencing was by immunoSEQ multiplex PCR. The V and J calls and clone size are taken from that table; D and trimming were inferred from the DNA. The sample carries 100,000 to 120,000 clones, about 72% recorded once. The sample comprised peripheral blood. The TCR sequence derives from a woman aged 60-75 years with acute or convalescent COVID-19. The rearrangement uses TRBV7-9 and TRBJ1-1; D is uncertain. This chain's CDR3 is CASSLDSGRTEAFF. CDR3 DNA sequence: TGTGCCAGCAGCTTAGATTCGGGGAGGACTGAAGCTTTCTTT.